The next 18 T cell receptor beta chains were all read from a single sample in a study of monozygotic twins with inflammatory bowel disease. After re-calling the 5' RACE reads, TCRdb lists one entry per CDR3 protein, DNA absent. The listing records fewer than 550,000 distinct CDR3 sequences. The specimen was blood. The origin of the receptors is a human donor with ulcerative colitis or Crohn's disease, or a healthy co-twin of an affected twin (not recorded which).

The chain uses TRBV15 and TRBJ1-2; the TCRdb call, TRBD1, lacks DNA for checking. The germline V gene has CDR1 LNHNV and CDR2 YYDKDF (reference sequence). The CDR3 has 14 amino acids. CDR3 region: CATSLPGQNYGYTF.

The V and J genes are TRBV12-3 or TRBV12-4 and TRBJ2-3; TCRdb lists TRBD2, though no DNA is available to test this call. This CDR3 spans 14 amino acids. The CDR3 loop is CASIRGGRRDTQYF.

The chain has TRBV12-3 or TRBV12-4 and TRBJ2-1; the TCRdb call, TRBD1, lacks DNA for checking. The CDR3 totals 14 residues. CDR3 sequence reads: CASSFSGGAREQFF.

The chain carries TRBV5-1 and TRBJ2-7; TCRdb's D call, TRBD1, is unchecked because there is no DNA. This CDR3 has 14 residues. The germline CDR1 and CDR2 sequences are SGHRS and YFSETQ. CDR3 residues: CASSLSGAAYEQYF.

The chain combines TRBV10-3 with TRBJ2-1; without DNA, the TCRdb call of TRBD1 cannot be checked. The CDR3 is 15 amino acids. CDR1 and CDR2 (germline): ENHRY, SYGVKD. The CDR3 protein is CAISGALLGTSEQFF.

CDR3 protein: CASSLGGGTRSYEQYF. V usage is TRBV5-1 and J usage is TRBJ2-7; TCRdb indicates TRBD1, and absent DNA this call remains unverified. The CDR3 has 16 residues. Germline V gene sequence: CDR1 SGHRS, CDR2 YFSETQ.

The V gene is TRBV18, the J gene TRBJ2-7; TCRdb indicates TRBD1, and absent DNA this call remains unverified. Germline V lookup: CDR1 KGHSH, CDR2 LQKENI. The CDR3 length is 19 residues. This CDR3 is CASSPPAGGPDSLSYEQYF.

The rearrangement uses TRBV24-1 and TRBJ2-1; checking the TCRdb D call of TRBD2 is not possible without DNA. The CDR3 covers 16 residues. Germline assignment: CDR1 KGHDR and CDR2 SFDVKD. This chain's CDR3 is CATSDRSGGINNEQFF.

This chain joins TRBV7-6 and TRBJ1-5; TCRdb's D call of TRBD1 is untestable without DNA. The CDR3 extends over 17 amino acids. Germline V CDR1 and CDR2: SGHVS, FNYEAQ. CDR3 region: CASSLGFGGIRDQPQHF.

The rearrangement links TRBV7-7 to TRBJ2-3. CDR1 SSHAT and CDR2 FNYEAQ come from the germline V gene (reference sequence). The CDR3 loop spans 13 amino acids. CDR3 loop: CASSLDQLDTQYF.

V is TRBV11-1 and J is TRBJ2-1; TCRdb returns TRBD2, unconfirmable since there is no DNA. This CDR3 comprises 15 residues. Looked up from germline, CDR1 is SGHAT and CDR2 is FQDESV (reference sequence). The CDR3 sequence: CASSLASREWHEQFF.

The rearrangement uses TRBV2 and TRBJ2-2. Germline assignment: CDR1 SNHLY and CDR2 FYNNEI. The length of the CDR3 is 15 residues. CDR3 sequence reads: CASSELDPNTGELFF.

The V gene is TRBV7-2, the J gene TRBJ2-2; TCRdb calls TRBD1, which cannot be checked without DNA. The CDR3 runs to 15 residues. Germline assignment: CDR1 SGHTA and CDR2 FQGNSA. CDR3 protein: CASRRQGSNTGELFF.

This chain's CDR3 is CASSQDPGPIRTEAFF. This chain links TRBV3-1 with TRBJ1-1; the TCRdb D gene call, TRBD1, has no DNA to confirm it. The V gene's germline CDR1 is LGHDT and CDR2 YNNKEL (reference sequence). This CDR3 region has 16 residues.

The chain is built from TRBV4-1 and TRBJ1-2; the TCRdb D gene call, TRBD1, has no DNA to confirm it. Germline V CDR1 and CDR2: MGHRA, YSYEKL. CDR3 length: 14 residues. This CDR3 reads CASSQGRGSYGYTF.

The chain employs TRBV7-6 and TRBJ1-2. Looked up from germline, CDR1 is SGHVS and CDR2 is FNYEAQ. The CDR3 runs 14 residues. CDR3 sequence reads: CASSSSPTEYGYTF.

This chain links TRBV5-1 with TRBJ2-2; there is no DNA to check the TCRdb D call of TRBD1. The CDR3 is 14 amino acids. Germline assignment: CDR1 SGHRS and CDR2 YFSETQ. Here the CDR3 reads CASSAVRGSGELFF.

The chain recombines TRBV7-2 with TRBJ2-1; TCRdb's assignment of TRBD2 cannot be checked, as there is no DNA. The CDR3 is 17 residues long. Germline values: CDR1 SGHTA, CDR2 FQGNSA. CDR3 amino acids: CASSLGGSGAPYNEQFF.